This T cell receptor beta chain was sequenced during a study of blood T cell repertoires in COVID-19. Study at large: Samples representing acute and convalescent COVID-19 were sourced from the United States, Italy and Spain. The cDNA or gDNA used as material had been derived from T cells, B-cell-depleted T cells, or PBMCs.

In the authors' methods: How many nucleated cells were present was estimated from reference gene primer amplification. Data came from immunoSEQ multiplex PCR; TCRdb stores just in-frame clones and leaves some out. The V and J calls and clone size are taken from that table; D and trimming were inferred from the DNA. The sample comprises roughly 220,000 clones, roughly 88% of which are singletons, and over 2% rests with the top ten. Germline V gives CDR1 LNHNV, CDR2 YYDKDF (reference sequence). The V segment lost 1 base and the J segment 2 bases; nucleotides outside the gene matches: 17. The CDR3 has 20 amino acids.

V usage is TRBV15 and J usage is TRBJ1-5, with TRBD1 identical over 7 bases. Sequencing was carried out using peripheral blood. This receptor was identified in a man between 25 and 39 years old who had recovered from COVID-19. The CDR3 nucleotides read TGTGCCACCAGCAGAGCCCTGGCCCCCACCGACAGGGACGGCAATCAGCCCCAGCATTTT. Translated: CATSRALAPTDRDGNQPQHF.